Below, 6 T cell receptor beta chains from the same sample are listed, as sequenced in a study of T-cell memory formation after mild COVID-19 (dated by TCRdb to the early 2020s). Receptors were amplified or captured by 5' RACE. Data came from an Illumina NovaSeq 6000. TCRdb cleaned the public reads at Q25 with fastp, built clones with MiXCR and kept in-frame beta chains. For every CDR3 protein sequence, its rows merge into one entry that carries the most common genes and DNA. The sample table lists over 6,500 distinct CDR3 sequences, approximately 31% of them with a count of one. Of the sample, 55% is held by the ten largest clones. Sequenced: PBMCs or a T cell subset sorted from them (not recorded which). These receptor sequences come from an adult woman who had mild COVID-19 (a few samples of this study predate the infection). The sample titles of this study are shuffled in the database, so cell type and time point are left out; the donor was told from shared clones.

This clonotype appeared many times. DNA for the CDR3: TGCGCCAGCAGCCACGAAAGACAGGGAGGTTCCTACAATGAGCAGTTCTTC. Translation: CASSHERQGGSYNEQFF. The chain is built from TRBV4-1 and TRBJ2-1; perhaps TRBD1 as D (7 bases). V lost 3 bases, J lost 1 base, and 16 bases lay in between. This CDR3 has 17 amino acids. Germline CDR1 reads MGHRA; CDR2 reads YSYEKL.

This chain connects TRBV9 to TRBJ2-3; D is undetermined. Trimming removed 2 bases from V and 2 bases from J, with 12 bases in between. Looked up from germline, CDR1 is SGDLS and CDR2 is YYNGEE. This CDR3 has 15 amino acids. This CDR3 is CASSVQQRNTDTQYF. The CDR3 coding sequence is TGTGCCAGCAGCGTCCAACAGCGTAACACAGATACGCAGTATTTT.

The table lists this clonotype with many counts. The chain links TRBV6-1 to TRBJ2-7; weak D call: TRBD2 (5 bases). Per the germline V gene, CDR1 is MNHNS and CDR2 is SASEGT. The CDR3 spans 13 residues. Trimming removed 1 base from V and 3 bases from J, with 7 bases in between. The chain's CDR3 is CASSEGRDYEQYF. The CDR3 region has the DNA TGTGCCAGCAGTGAAGGCCGGGACTACGAGCAGTACTTC.

This clonotype was detected many times. The chain uses TRBV12-3 or TRBV12-4 and TRBJ2-7, with no clear D. V lost 2 bases to trimming and J lost 3 bases, with 8 bases between them. The CDR3 totals 13 residues. This chain's CDR3 is CASSLRSVYEQYF. CDR3 DNA sequence: TGTGCCAGCAGTTTAAGGTCCGTCTACGAGCAGTACTTC.

The chain links TRBV5-1 to TRBJ2-1; 8 bases line up with TRBD2. Germline V gene data show CDR1 as SGHRS and CDR2 as YFSETQ. V lost 4 bases and J lost 0; bases outside the gene matches: 6. CDR3 size: 16 residues. The DNA for the CDR3 is TGCGCCAGCAGCACATTAGCGGGAAGCTCCTACAATGAGCAGTTCTTC. Amino acids: CASSTLAGSSYNEQFF.

This clonotype was seen ten or more times. The chain employs TRBV6-2 or TRBV6-3 and TRBJ2-7; 7 bases map to TRBD1. From germline, CDR1 is MNHEY and CDR2 SVGEGT. With V trimmed by 6 bases and J by 5 bases, 4 bases remained unmatched. This CDR3 has 12 amino acids. The CDR3 here is CASRKTGNEQYF. CDR3 bases: TGTGCCAGCAGGAAGACAGGGAACGAGCAGTACTTC.